This TCR beta chain was sequenced for a study of blood T cell repertoires in COVID-19. Study-wide context: Sites in the United States, Italy and Spain provided acute and convalescent COVID-19 samples. T cells, B-cell-depleted T cells, or PBMCs provided the cDNA or gDNA that served as material.

This clone was counted once. The repertoire was sequenced with immunoSEQ multiplex PCR; TCRdb's copy has only in-frame clones and lacks some. The table includes over 200,000 clones, 87% detected once. V was clipped by 6 bases and J by 7 bases; unmatched bases: 14. This CDR3 has 16 amino acids. The germline V gene has CDR1 MDHEN and CDR2 SYDVKM. The specimen was peripheral blood. This sequence was found in a man in his sixties who had recovered from COVID-19. V usage is TRBV28 and J usage is TRBJ2-1; TRBD2 matches at 8 bases. CDR3 residues: CASSPSAGGPLNEQFF. In DNA, the CDR3 is TGTGCCAGCAGCCCAAGTGCGGGAGGTCCCCTTAATGAGCAGTTCTTC.